The 18 T cell receptor beta chains presented below share a single source sample, sequenced in a study of long-term antiretroviral therapy in people with HIV. It was version v3.0 of the immunoSEQ assay that was run at survey level. Profiled with immunoSEQ multiplex PCR; TCRdb holds only in-frame clones, not every one. The sample has 30,000 to 40,000 clones, roughly 97% seen once. The source material was unsorted PBMCs, sampled 6.9 years after starting antiretroviral therapy. The receptors stem from a young man with HIV.

The CDR3 bases are TGCGCCAGCAGCCCGCAAGGCGAGGGGGAAGGACAGCCCCAGCATTTT. Its protein product is CASSPQGEGEGQPQHF. The chain is built from TRBV4-1 and TRBJ1-5; tentative D call: TRBD1 (6 bases). V lost 4 bases and J lost 7, with 20 bases in between. The CDR3 is 16 residues long. CDR1 is MGHRA and CDR2 is YSYEKL in the germline V gene.

The J gene is TRBJ1-2, the V gene TRBV6-1; weak D call: TRBD1 (5 bases). CDR1 is MNHNS, CDR2 SASEGT, per germline. V was cut by 3 bases and J by 12 bases, with 20 bases left in between. The CDR3 has 14 amino acids. This CDR3 reads CASSDFRIGGANTF. The DNA for the CDR3 is TGTGCCAGCAGTGATTTTAGGATCGGAGGGGCCAACACCTTC.

DNA for the CDR3: TGTGCCAGCAGCGTAGCTACCTGGGGGGGCTACACCTTC. It specifies CASSVATWGGYTF. The J gene is TRBJ1-2, the V gene TRBV9; D is possibly TRBD1 (5 bases). The CDR3 has 13 residues. V was trimmed by 0 bases and J by 8 bases, leaving 11 bases between them. From germline, CDR1 is SGDLS and CDR2 YYNGEE. The whole variable domain, filled in from reference TRBV9 and TRBJ1-2, reads DSGVTQTPKHLITATGQRVTLRCSPRSGDLSVYWYQQSLDQGLQFLIQYYNGEERAKGNILERFSAQQFPDLHSELNLSSLELGDSALYFCASSVATWGGYTFGSGTRLTVV.

The rearrangement joins TRBV7-2 to TRBJ1-1; 7 bases are a match to TRBD1. The germline CDR1 and CDR2 sequences are SGHTA and FQGNSA. The CDR3 consists of 13 residues. The trim removed 7 bases at V and 6 bases at J, leaving 8 bases unmatched. CDR3 sequence reads: CASIENRGAEAFF. The CDR3 bases are TGTGCCAGCATCGAGAACAGGGGAGCTGAAGCTTTCTTT.

V usage is TRBV5-1 and J usage is TRBJ2-7; D gene uncertain. The CDR3 totals 15 residues. V shed 3 bases and J shed 2 bases, with 15 bases lying between them. The germline CDR1 and CDR2 sequences are SGHRS and YFSETQ. The CDR3 sequence is CASSSSPTTPYEQYF. The DNA of the CDR3 is TGCGCCAGCAGCTCTTCTCCCACCACCCCCTACGAGCAGTACTTC.

V usage is TRBV5-6 and J usage is TRBJ1-2; tentatively, D is TRBD1 (5 bases). Trimming removed 4 bases from V and 7 bases from J, with 14 bases in between. This CDR3 is built from 13 residues. Germline V CDR1 and CDR2: SGHDT, YYEEEE. The CDR3 sequence is CASSPGVQRGYTF. The DNA of the CDR3 is TGTGCCAGCAGCCCGGGGGTCCAGCGTGGCTACACCTTC.

This chain uses TRBV27 with TRBJ2-1; 9 nucleotides match TRBD1. CDR1 MNHEY and CDR2 SMNVEV come from the germline V gene (reference sequence). The CDR3 runs 15 residues. With 5 bases clipped from V and 2 bases from J, the junction kept 4 bases outside the gene matches. The CDR3 spells CASSVRQGAYNEQFF. CDR3 coding DNA: TGTGCCAGCAGTGTCCGACAGGGGGCCTACAATGAGCAGTTCTTC.

The rearrangement joins TRBV14 to TRBJ1-5, with 10 positions matching TRBD1. This CDR3 region has 18 residues. Germline V gene lookup returns CDR1 SGHDN and CDR2 FVKESK. V was pared by 4 bases and J by 3 bases, with 12 bases of the junction left unmatched. CDR3 sequence reads: CASSRDRGIRWSNQPQHF. CDR3 sequence (DNA): TGTGCCAGCAGCCGGGACAGGGGAATTAGGTGGTCCAATCAGCCCCAGCATTTT.

The chain has TRBV9 and TRBJ2-7, with D possibly matching TRBD1 (6 bases). The CDR3 is made up of 14 amino acids. Germline V CDR1 and CDR2: SGDLS, YYNGEE. V gave up 3 bases and J gave up 5 bases, with 15 bases separating them. As DNA, the CDR3 is TGTGCCAGCAGCGGACAGGTCAATTTCAACGAGCAGTACTTC. This encodes CASSGQVNFNEQYF.

This chain joins TRBV9 and TRBJ2-7; 10 bases line up with TRBD1. V trimming: 4 bases; J trimming: 3 bases; junction bases outside the gene matches: 4. Germline lookup yields CDR1 SGDLS and CDR2 YYNGEE. The CDR3 is 14 residues long. CDR3 residues: CASSPRDRGYEQYF. CDR3 DNA: TGTGCCAGCAGCCCACGGGACAGGGGCTACGAGCAGTACTTC.

The chain has TRBV9 and TRBJ2-7; D is ambiguous. CDR3 length: 12 amino acids. Germline V gene lookup returns CDR1 SGDLS and CDR2 YYNGEE. Trimming stripped 4 bases from V and 5 bases from J, with 10 bases between. CDR3 DNA: TGTGCCAGCAGCCAAGGTGGCCACGAGCAGTACTTC. Translating gives CASSQGGHEQYF.

The V call is TRBV2, the J call TRBJ2-7, with D uncertain. This CDR3 contains 12 residues. The V end was cut by 4 bases, the J end by 2 bases, with 6 bases between. Germline CDR1 reads SNHLY; CDR2 reads FYNNEI. CDR3 sequence: CASSGKTYEQYF. CDR3 in DNA: TGTGCCAGCAGTGGCAAGACCTACGAGCAGTACTTC.

The chain links TRBV5-6 to TRBJ1-1, with 9 bases that match TRBD1. The CDR3 has 13 amino acids. V shed 3 bases, J shed 3 bases, and the junction held 0 bases outside the gene matches. CDR1 is SGHDT and CDR2 is YYEEEE in the germline V gene. CDR3 in DNA: TGTGCCAGCAGCTGGGACAGGGACACTGAAGCTTTCTTT. It codes for CASSWDRDTEAFF.

J is TRBJ1-5 and V is TRBV5-1, with TRBD1 matching 8 bases. The trim removed 4 bases at V and 8 bases at J, leaving 5 bases unmatched. Germline CDR1 and CDR2: SGHRS and YFSETQ. The CDR3 is 13 residues long. Here the CDR3 DNA reads TGCGCCAGCAGCATTATGACAGGGGAGCCCCAGCATTTT. It encodes CASSIMTGEPQHF.

The chain has TRBV19 and TRBJ2-1, with no clear D. The V gene lost 7 bases and the J gene lost 7 bases, with 14 bases spanning the gap. Germline V gene sequence: CDR1 LNHDA, CDR2 SQIVND (reference sequence). The CDR3 has 13 amino acids. In nucleotides, the CDR3 is TGTGCCAGTAAGTTCGTGGTAGAGAATGAGCAGTTCTTC. The encoded protein is CASKFVVENEQFF.

This chain's CDR3 is CASSLVGGDGYTF. CDR3 DNA: TGCGCCAGCAGCTTGGTTGGGGGTGATGGCTACACCTTC. The V gene is TRBV5-1, the J gene TRBJ1-2; D is possibly TRBD1 (5 bases). V was trimmed by 0 bases and J by 6 bases, leaving 9 bases between them. CDR1 and CDR2 from the germline V gene are SGHRS and YFSETQ. The CDR3 consists of 13 residues.

The rearrangement links TRBV9 to TRBJ2-5, with 9 bases that match TRBD2. V shed 3 bases and J 2 bases; nucleotides not matched to a gene: 8. CDR1 is SGDLS, CDR2 YYNGEE, per germline. This CDR3 comprises 16 residues. For the CDR3, the DNA is TGTGCCAGCAGCGCGGGGGGGCTAGCGGGACAAGAGACCCAGTACTTC. Its translation: CASSAGGLAGQETQYF.

The V call is TRBV15, the J call TRBJ2-3; 8 bases are a match to TRBD2. Germline-derived CDR1 and CDR2 are LNHNV and YYDKDF (reference sequence). The V segment lost 0 bases and the J segment 2 bases; nucleotides outside the gene matches: 4. This CDR3 contains 16 residues. CDR3 nucleotide sequence: TGTGCCACCAGCAGAGAGCGGGGGGTTTACACAGATACGCAGTATTTT. Its translation is CATSRERGVYTDTQYF.